What follows are 14 T cell receptor beta chains derived from one specimen sequenced in a study of human T cells and chemical hapten exposure. Regarding time point: patch test 1, 2 weeks after DPC sensitization. The sample's treatment: therapeutic diphenylcyclopropenone sensitization with weekly scalp DPC. TCRdb reprocessed the RACE reads via MiXCR and lists one record per CDR3 protein. The sample includes 300,000 to 400,000 distinct CDR3 sequences, roughly 6.9% of them seen just once. Specimen: whole blood, collected in connection with sensitization to the hapten diphenylcyclopropenone (DPC). Source of these receptors: a woman between 18 and 29 years old with alopecia areata. Some clones in this sample may be carry-over from other donors' samples.

The chain has TRBV5-4 and TRBJ2-3, with 10 bases that match TRBD2. The CDR3 loop spans 17 amino acids. V shed 4 bases and J 0 bases; nucleotides not matched to a gene: 8. CDR1 is SGHNT and CDR2 is YYREEE in the germline V gene (reference sequence). CDR3 DNA sequence: TGTGCCAGCAGCGTCAGACTAGCGGGCACTAGCACAGATACGCAGTATTTT. Translating gives CASSVRLAGTSTDTQYF. Full variable domain (rest looked up from reference TRBV5-4 and TRBJ2-3): ETGVTQSPTHLIKTRGQQVTLRCSSQSGHNTVSWYQQALGQGPQFIFQYYREEENGRGNFPPRFSGLQFPNYSSELNVNALELDDSALYLCASSVRLAGTSTDTQYFGPGTRLTVL.

This clonotype has a count of ten or more. The chain combines TRBV6-1 with TRBJ2-1, with D possibly being TRBD1 (6 bases). The CDR3 length is 14 residues. V was pared by 2 bases and J by 5 bases, with 10 bases between. From germline, CDR1 is MNHNS and CDR2 SASEGT. The CDR3 DNA is TGTGCCAGCAGTGAATGGGGGCCTGACAATGAGCAGTTCTTC. Amino acid sequence: CASSEWGPDNEQFF.

This clonotype appeared many times. The CDR3 DNA is TGTGCCAGCAGTGTTGAGGGGTACCAGCCCCAGCATTTT. It translates to CASSVEGYQPQHF. This chain connects TRBV6-2 or TRBV6-3 to TRBJ1-5; tentatively, D is TRBD1 (5 bases). Germline CDR1 is MNHEY and CDR2 is SVGEGT. V lost 5 bases to trimming and J lost 7 bases, with 12 bases between them. The CDR3 extends over 13 amino acids.

The chain carries TRBV15 and TRBJ1-4; unclear D gene. In germline, CDR1 is LNHNV, CDR2 YYDKDF (reference sequence). This CDR3 is 15 amino acids long. The V and J ends lost 1 base and 7 bases respectively, with 13 bases between them. CDR3 DNA: TGTGCCACCAGCAGAGGAGTGGGAATAGGTGAAAAACTGTTTTTT. Amino acids: CATSRGVGIGEKLFF.

The chain employs TRBV6-2 or TRBV6-3 and TRBJ2-3, with 12 bases fitting TRBD2. This CDR3 has 14 amino acids. Germline V gene lookup returns CDR1 MNHEY and CDR2 SVGEGT. J was trimmed by 7 bases and V by 5 bases; bases with no gene match: 4. The CDR3, as DNA: TGTGCCAGCAGTCTAGCGGGGGGGCCGTATACGCAGTATTTT. Its protein product is CASSLAGGPYTQYF.

This clonotype was observed many times. The chain's CDR3 is CSARDPLSYNEQFF. The CDR3 bases are TGCAGCGCTAGGGACCCCCTCTCCTACAATGAGCAGTTCTTC. The chain links TRBV29-1 to TRBJ2-1; D is possibly TRBD1 or TRBD2 (5 bases each). With 7 bases removed from V and 0 bases from J, the gap between germline ends came to 13 bases. CDR1 and CDR2 (germline): SQVTM, ANQGSEA. The CDR3 sequence is 14 residues long.

This clonotype has at least ten counts. The chain has TRBV9 and TRBJ2-7; D uncertain. Looked up from germline, CDR1 is SGDLS and CDR2 is YYNGEE. The CDR3 spans 14 residues. Trimming stripped 0 bases from V and 2 bases from J, with 9 bases between. The CDR3 coding sequence is TGTGCCAGCAGCGTAGCCCCCGACCCCTACGAGCAGTACTTC. It codes for CASSVAPDPYEQYF.

In this sample, this clonotype turned up a few times. The CDR3 DNA follows: TGTGCCAGCAGCCGACAGGGAACTTGGACTGAAGCTTTCTTT. This codes for CASSRQGTWTEAFF. The chain uses TRBV7-9 and TRBJ1-1; 7 nucleotides align to TRBD1. The CDR3 has 14 residues. Unmatched junction bases numbered 8, after V lost 5 bases and J lost 5 bases. Germline loops: CDR1 SEHNR, CDR2 FQNEAQ (reference sequence).

The table lists this clonotype with a few counts. The J gene is TRBJ1-4, the V gene TRBV2; D gene ambiguous. CDR1 SNHLY and CDR2 FYNNEI come from the germline V gene. The CDR3 contains 13 residues. Trimming pared 2 bases from V and 8 bases from J, leaving 9 bases between. The CDR3 DNA reads TGTGCCAGCAGTGAAATCGGAGAGGAAAAACTGTTTTTT. This codes for CASSEIGEEKLFF.

In its sample, this clonotype was seen a few times. The chain uses TRBV20-1 and TRBJ2-1, with 14 bases matching TRBD2. CDR3 length: 15 amino acids. V trimming: 5 bases; J trimming: 9 bases; junction bases outside the gene matches: 9. Germline values: CDR1 DFQATT, CDR2 SNEGSKA (reference sequence). Here the CDR3 reads CSAAVTSGGATEQFF. For the CDR3, the DNA is TGCAGTGCTGCAGTGACTAGCGGGGGGGCGACTGAGCAGTTCTTC.

In its sample, this clonotype was seen many times. This chain links TRBV5-1 with TRBJ2-7; tentatively, D is TRBD1 (6 bases). Germline V gene lookup returns CDR1 SGHRS and CDR2 YFSETQ. This CDR3 has 13 residues. Trimming removed 4 bases from V and 6 bases from J, with 14 bases in between. CDR3 DNA: TGCGCCAGCAGCAACCGGGACACCCTCGAGCAGTACTTC. This translates into CASSNRDTLEQYF. The full variable domain, with the rest looked up from reference TRBV5-1 and TRBJ2-7, is KAGVTQTPRYLIKTRGQQVTLSCSPISGHRSVSWYQQTPGQGLQFLFEYFSETQRNKGNFPGRFSGRQFSNSRSEMNVSTLELGDSALYLCASSNRDTLEQYFGPGTRLTVT.

The table lists this clonotype with a few counts. The rearrangement joins TRBV5-4 to TRBJ2-3; D uncertain. V was shortened by 5 bases and J by 6 bases, with 10 bases between the two germline ends. The CDR3 spans 12 residues. CDR1 is SGHNT, CDR2 YYREEE, per germline (reference sequence). The CDR3 nucleotides read TGTGCCAGCAGGTCAAACTCGGATACGCAGTATTTT. It specifies CASRSNSDTQYF. The full variable domain, with the rest looked up from reference TRBV5-4 and TRBJ2-3, is ETGVTQSPTHLIKTRGQQVTLRCSSQSGHNTVSWYQQALGQGPQFIFQYYREEENGRGNFPPRFSGLQFPNYSSELNVNALELDDSALYLCASRSNSDTQYFGPGTRLTVL.

This clonotype was observed a handful of times. V is TRBV6-6 and J is TRBJ2-1; no clear D. Trimming removed 7 bases at V and 4 bases at J, with 20 bases between. The CDR3 is 16 amino acids. From germline, CDR1 is MNHNY and CDR2 SVGAGI (reference sequence). The CDR3 sequence: CASTFTSSVLYNEQFF. Here the CDR3 DNA reads TGTGCCAGCACTTTTACCTCTTCGGTCTTATACAATGAGCAGTTCTTC.

In its sample, this clonotype was seen many times. The genes are TRBV12-3 or TRBV12-4 and TRBJ1-2; D ambiguous. This CDR3 region has 14 residues. Trimming removed 6 bases at V and 5 bases at J, with 16 bases between. The CDR3 spells CASRPKTSFYGYTF. The CDR3 bases are TGTGCCAGCAGGCCCAAGACATCGTTTTATGGCTACACCTTC.